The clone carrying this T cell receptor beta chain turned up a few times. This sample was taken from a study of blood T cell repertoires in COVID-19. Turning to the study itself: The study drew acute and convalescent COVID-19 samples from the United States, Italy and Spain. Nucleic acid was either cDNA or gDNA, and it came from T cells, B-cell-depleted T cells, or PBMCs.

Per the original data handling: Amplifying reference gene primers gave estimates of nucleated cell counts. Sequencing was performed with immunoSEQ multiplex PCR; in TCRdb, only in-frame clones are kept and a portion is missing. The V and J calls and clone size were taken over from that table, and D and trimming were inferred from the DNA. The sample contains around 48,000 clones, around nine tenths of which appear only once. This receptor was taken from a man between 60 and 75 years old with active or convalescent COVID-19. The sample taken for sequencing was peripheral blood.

This CDR3 is CASSQVAGNSYEQYF. Here the CDR3 DNA reads TGCGCCAGCAGCCAAGTTGCAGGGAACTCTTACGAGCAGTACTTC. J is TRBJ2-7 and V is TRBV4-1; weak D call: TRBD1 (5 bases). Germline V gene lookup returns CDR1 MGHRA and CDR2 YSYEKL. V was clipped by 1 base and J by 4 bases, with 14 bases between them. The CDR3 is 15 amino acids.